The clone carrying this T cell receptor (beta chain) came up many times. The antigen remains undetermined. Naive CD4+ T cells were purified with Tregs depleted by CD25. This CDR3 is 17 amino acids long. The germline gives CDR1 SGHKS, CDR2 YYEKEE (reference sequence). V dropped 3 bases and J dropped 4; count of bases not matched to a gene: 13. Study-wide points: Tumor-infiltrating Treg TCR alpha and beta sequences overlapped most with tumor naive CD4+ T cells, then blood naive.

Semi-nested PCR with Nested Universal Primer A followed constant-region reverse priming of full-length variable regions. TCRdb passed the 5' RACE reads through MiXCR, listing each CDR3 protein once. The profile shows some 62,000 distinct CDR3 sequences, 25% to 30% of them singletons. The specimen sequenced was tumor-infiltrating naive CD4+ T cells sorted from the breast tumor. Described subset: naive CD4+ T cells, CD4+CD45RA+CD25-. The chain employs TRBV5-5 and TRBJ2-1; 7 bases align to TRBD2. This sequence was found in a female donor with breast cancer. CDR3 in amino acids: CASSSLPGSGIYNEQFF. The CDR3 bases are TGTGCCAGCAGCTCCCTCCCAGGGAGCGGGATTTACAATGAGCAGTTCTTC.